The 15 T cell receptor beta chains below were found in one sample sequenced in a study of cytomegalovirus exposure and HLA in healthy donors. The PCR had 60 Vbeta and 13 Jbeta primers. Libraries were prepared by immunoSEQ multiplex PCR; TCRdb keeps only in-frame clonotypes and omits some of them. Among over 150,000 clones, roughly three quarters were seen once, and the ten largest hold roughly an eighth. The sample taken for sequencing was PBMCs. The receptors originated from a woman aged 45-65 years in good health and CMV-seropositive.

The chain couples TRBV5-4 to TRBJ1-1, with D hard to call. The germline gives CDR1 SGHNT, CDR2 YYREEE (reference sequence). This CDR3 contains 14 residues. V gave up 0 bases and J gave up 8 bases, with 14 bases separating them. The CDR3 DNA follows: TGTGCCAGCAGCTTGGTCGGGAGGTTAGAGGAAGCTTTCTTT. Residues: CASSLVGRLEEAFF.

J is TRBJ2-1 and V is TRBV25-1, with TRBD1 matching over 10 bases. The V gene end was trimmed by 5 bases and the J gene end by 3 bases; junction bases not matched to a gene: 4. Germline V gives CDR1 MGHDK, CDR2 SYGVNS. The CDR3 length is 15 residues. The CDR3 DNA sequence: TGTGCCAGCAGTCAGGGACAGGGGTACTACAATGAGCAGTTCTTC. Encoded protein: CASSQGQGYYNEQFF.

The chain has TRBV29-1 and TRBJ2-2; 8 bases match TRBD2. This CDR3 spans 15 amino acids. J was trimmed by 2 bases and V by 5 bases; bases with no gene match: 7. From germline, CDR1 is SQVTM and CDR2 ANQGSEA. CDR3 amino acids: CSVWTSSRNTGELFF. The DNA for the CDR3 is TGCAGCGTTTGGACTAGCTCCCGAAACACCGGGGAGCTGTTTTTT.

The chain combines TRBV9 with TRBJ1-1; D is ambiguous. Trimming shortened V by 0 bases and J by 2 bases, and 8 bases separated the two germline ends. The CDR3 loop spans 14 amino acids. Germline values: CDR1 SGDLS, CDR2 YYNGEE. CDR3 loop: CASSVVNSNTEAFF. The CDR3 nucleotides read TGTGCCAGCAGCGTAGTTAACAGCAACACTGAAGCTTTCTTT.

The CDR3: CASSKGAPFNYGYTF. The DNA for the CDR3 is TGTGCCAGCAGTAAGGGGGCTCCTTTTAACTATGGCTACACCTTC. The V call is TRBV6-4, the J call TRBJ1-2; 7 nucleotides match TRBD1. CDR1 is MRHNA and CDR2 is SNTAGT in the germline V gene. With 5 bases clipped from V and 1 base from J, the junction kept 7 bases outside the gene matches. The CDR3 has 15 amino acids.

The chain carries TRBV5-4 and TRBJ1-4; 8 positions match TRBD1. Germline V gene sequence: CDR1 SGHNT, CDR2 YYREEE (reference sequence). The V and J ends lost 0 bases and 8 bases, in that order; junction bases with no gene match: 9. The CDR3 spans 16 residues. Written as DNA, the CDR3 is TGTGCCAGCAGCTTGGCCCCGGACAGGGCAGGGGAAAAACTGTTTTTT. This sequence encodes CASSLAPDRAGEKLFF.

DNA of the CDR3: TGCGCCAGCAGCTTTATTTGGGGCGGCGGCACTGAAGCTTTCTTT. It codes for CASSFIWGGGTEAFF. The V gene is TRBV5-1, the J gene TRBJ1-1, with D possibly matching TRBD1 (5 bases). Trimming took off 2 bases at V and 4 bases at J, with 15 bases between the two ends. Germline loops: CDR1 SGHRS, CDR2 YFSETQ. This CDR3 is built from 15 residues.

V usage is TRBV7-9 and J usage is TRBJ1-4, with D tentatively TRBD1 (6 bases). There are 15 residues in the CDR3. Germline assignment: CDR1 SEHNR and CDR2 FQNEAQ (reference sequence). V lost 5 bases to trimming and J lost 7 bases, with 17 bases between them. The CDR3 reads CASSGSSVGGEKLFF. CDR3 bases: TGTGCCAGCAGCGGCTCCAGCGTAGGGGGTGAAAAACTGTTTTTT.

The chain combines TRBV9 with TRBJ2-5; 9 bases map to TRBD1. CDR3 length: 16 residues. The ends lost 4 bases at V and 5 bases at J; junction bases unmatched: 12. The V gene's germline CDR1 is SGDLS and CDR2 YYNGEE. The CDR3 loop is CASSPRQGVVGETQYF. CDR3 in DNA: TGTGCCAGCAGCCCCCGACAGGGGGTAGTCGGGGAGACCCAGTACTTC.

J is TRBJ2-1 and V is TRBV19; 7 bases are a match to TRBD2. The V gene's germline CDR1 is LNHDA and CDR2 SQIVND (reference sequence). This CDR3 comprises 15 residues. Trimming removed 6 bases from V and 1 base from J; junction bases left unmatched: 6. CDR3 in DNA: TGTGCCAGTAGACTGACGGGGGGTTCCTACAATGAGCAGTTCTTC. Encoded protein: CASRLTGGSYNEQFF. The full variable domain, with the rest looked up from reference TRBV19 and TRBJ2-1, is DGGITQSPKYLFRKEGQNVTLSCEQNLNHDAMYWYRQDPGQGLRLIYYSQIVNDFQKGDIAEGYSVSREKKESFPLTVTSAQKNPTAFYLCASRLTGGSYNEQFFGPGTRLTVL.

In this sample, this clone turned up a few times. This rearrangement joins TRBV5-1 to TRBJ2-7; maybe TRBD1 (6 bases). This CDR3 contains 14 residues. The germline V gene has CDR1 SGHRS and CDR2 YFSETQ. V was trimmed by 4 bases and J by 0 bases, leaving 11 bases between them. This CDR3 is CASSGTPSSYEQYF. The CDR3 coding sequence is TGCGCCAGCAGCGGGACACCTAGCTCCTACGAGCAGTACTTC.

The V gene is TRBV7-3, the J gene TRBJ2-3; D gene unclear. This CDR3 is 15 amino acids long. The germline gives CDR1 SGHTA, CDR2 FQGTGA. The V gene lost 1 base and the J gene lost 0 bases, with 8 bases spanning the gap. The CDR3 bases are TGTGCCAGCAGCTTAAATAGTGCGAGCACAGATACGCAGTATTTT. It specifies CASSLNSASTDTQYF.

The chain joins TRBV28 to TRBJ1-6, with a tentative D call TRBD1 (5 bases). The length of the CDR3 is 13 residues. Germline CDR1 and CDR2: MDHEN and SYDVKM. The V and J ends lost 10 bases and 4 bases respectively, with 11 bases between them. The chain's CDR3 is CATTTAYNSPLHF. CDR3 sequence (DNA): TGTGCCACTACGACAGCTTATAATTCACCCCTCCACTTT.

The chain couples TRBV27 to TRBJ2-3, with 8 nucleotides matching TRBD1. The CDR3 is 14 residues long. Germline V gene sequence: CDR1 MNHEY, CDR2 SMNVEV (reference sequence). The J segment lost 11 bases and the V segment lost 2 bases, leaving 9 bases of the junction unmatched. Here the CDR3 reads CASSLRYRGQEQYF. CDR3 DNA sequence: TGTGCCAGCAGTTTACGGTATCGGGGACAGGAGCAGTATTTT.

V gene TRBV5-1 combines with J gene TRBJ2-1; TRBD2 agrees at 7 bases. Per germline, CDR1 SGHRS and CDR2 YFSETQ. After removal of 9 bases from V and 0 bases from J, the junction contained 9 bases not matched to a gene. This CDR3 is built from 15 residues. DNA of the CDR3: TGCGCCACCAATGGGGGGGATAGCTCCTACAATGAGCAGTTCTTC. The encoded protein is CATNGGDSSYNEQFF.